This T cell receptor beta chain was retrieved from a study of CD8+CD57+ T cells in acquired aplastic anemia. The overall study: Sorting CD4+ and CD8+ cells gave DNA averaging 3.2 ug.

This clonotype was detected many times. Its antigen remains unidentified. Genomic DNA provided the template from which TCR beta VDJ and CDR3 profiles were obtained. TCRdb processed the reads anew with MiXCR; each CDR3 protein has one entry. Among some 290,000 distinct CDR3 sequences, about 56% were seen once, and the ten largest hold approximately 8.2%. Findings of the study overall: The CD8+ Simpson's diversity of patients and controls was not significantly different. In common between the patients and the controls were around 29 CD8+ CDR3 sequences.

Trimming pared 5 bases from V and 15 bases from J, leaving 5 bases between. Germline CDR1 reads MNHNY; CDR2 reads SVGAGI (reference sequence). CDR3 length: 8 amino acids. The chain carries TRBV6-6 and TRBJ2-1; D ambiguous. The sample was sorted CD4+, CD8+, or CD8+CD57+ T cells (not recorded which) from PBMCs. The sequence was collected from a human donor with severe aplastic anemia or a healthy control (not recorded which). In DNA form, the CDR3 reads TGTGCCAGCAGTCGTAGGTTCTTC. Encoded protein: CASSRRFF.